The 29 T cell receptor beta chains below all came from one sample that was sequenced in a study of T-cell reconstitution after alpha-beta-depleted transplantation in children. Researchers prepared the TCRbeta library using unique molecular identifiers, the study reports. MiXCR was run by TCRdb on the PCR reads, yielding one entry per CDR3 protein. The sample includes around 500,000 distinct CDR3 sequences, around 12% of them seen just once. The sample in question was PBMCs from the stem cell graft donor, obtained from the stem cell graft. The receptor source for this set is a human donor who donated a stem cell graft to a child with combined immunodeficiency.

The CDR3 here is CASSLGASNTEAFF. The DNA of the CDR3 is TGCGCCAGCAGCTTGGGGGCTTCGAACACTGAAGCTTTCTTT. V gene TRBV5-1 combines with J gene TRBJ1-1; D remains unclear. This CDR3 contains 14 residues. Germline V CDR1 and CDR2: SGHRS, YFSETQ. V was clipped by 0 bases and J by 1 base, with 7 bases between them.

A word on this clonotype: A much larger clone differs by one base, so this may be a read error. The V and J genes are TRBV12-3 or TRBV12-4 and TRBJ2-1; 7 positions match TRBD2. Trimming took 2 bases from V and 3 from J; bases not matched to a gene: 7. The CDR3 sequence is 16 residues long. The chain's CDR3 is CASSLRSGTIYNEQFF. In nucleotides, the CDR3 is TGTGCCAGCAGTTTAAGGAGCGGGACTATCTACAATGAGCAGTTCTTC.

This clonotype was picked up a small number of times. The CDR3 spells CASSSDSANTEAFF. Written as DNA, the CDR3 is TGTGCCAGCAGCTCGGACAGCGCGAACACTGAAGCTTTCTTT. The chain combines TRBV7-3 with TRBJ1-1, with D maybe TRBD1 (6 bases). Germline values: CDR1 SGHTA, CDR2 FQGTGA. The CDR3 is made up of 14 amino acids. The ends were cut back, 4 bases at V and 1 base at J, with 10 bases in the middle. The variable domain in full, completed from reference TRBV7-3 and TRBJ1-1, reads GAGVSQTPSNKVTEKGKYVELRCDPISGHTALYWYRQSLGQGPEFLIYFQGTGAADDSGLPNDRFFAVRPEGSVSTLKIQRTERGDSAVYLCASSSDSANTEAFFGQGTRLTVV.

The V and J genes are TRBV2 and TRBJ2-7, with unresolved D. The germline gives CDR1 SNHLY, CDR2 FYNNEI. The CDR3 covers 13 residues. With 7 bases removed from V and 1 base from J, the gap between germline ends came to 11 bases. The CDR3 reads CASKGSESYEQYF. CDR3 DNA: TGTGCCAGCAAGGGCTCAGAGTCCTACGAGCAGTACTTC.

This clonotype occurred many times. This chain uses TRBV7-3 with TRBJ2-3; D may be TRBD1 (6 bases). CDR3 length: 15 residues. The germline gives CDR1 SGHTA, CDR2 FQGTGA. V was trimmed by 4 bases and J by 4 bases, leaving 15 bases between them. CDR3 coding DNA: TGTGCCAGCAGCTCCACAGGGAGCAGCGCAGATACGCAGTATTTT. Encoded protein: CASSSTGSSADTQYF.

This clonotype occurred a few times. Here the CDR3 DNA reads TGTGCCAGCGGACTGGGAGGGATTAATGAAAAACTGTTTTTT. Encoded protein: CASGLGGINEKLFF. The chain carries TRBV28 and TRBJ1-4; D gene uncertain. The V gene lost 8 bases and the J gene lost 4 bases, with 14 bases spanning the gap. Germline-derived CDR1 and CDR2 are MDHEN and SYDVKM. The CDR3 loop spans 14 amino acids.

The chain combines TRBV27 with TRBJ2-7; D is ambiguous. V shed 2 bases and J shed 2 bases, with 16 bases lying between them. Germline V gene lookup returns CDR1 MNHEY and CDR2 SMNVEV (reference sequence). This CDR3 has 16 residues. The CDR3, as DNA: TGTGCCAGCAGTTTACAATCCCCTCCGACCACCTACGAGCAGTACTTC. Amino acids: CASSLQSPPTTYEQYF.

The table lists this clonotype with many counts. J is TRBJ1-2 and V is TRBV6-1; 7 nucleotides agree with TRBD1. From germline, CDR1 is MNHNS and CDR2 SASEGT. CDR3 length: 14 amino acids. The trim removed 6 bases at V and 1 base at J, leaving 5 bases unmatched. CDR3 sequence: CASSVSGGNYGYTF. CDR3 nucleotide sequence: TGTGCCAGCAGCGTATCAGGGGGTAACTATGGCTACACCTTC.

There are a few counts of this clonotype. The V and J genes are TRBV5-6 and TRBJ2-2; D may match TRBD1 or TRBD2 (5 bases each). The germline gives CDR1 SGHDT, CDR2 YYEEEE. The CDR3 is made up of 13 amino acids. V was shortened by 6 bases and J by 4 bases, with 10 bases between the two germline ends. The CDR3 nucleotides are TGTGCCAGCACCTGGGGGTTCACCGGGGAGCTGTTTTTT. Encoded protein: CASTWGFTGELFF.

This clonotype was detected a few times. The gene calls are TRBV2 and TRBJ2-3; 8 bases agree with TRBD2. CDR1 is SNHLY and CDR2 is FYNNEI in the germline V gene. The J segment lost 2 bases and the V segment lost 4 bases, leaving 8 bases of the junction unmatched. The CDR3 loop spans 16 amino acids. The DNA of the CDR3 is TGTGCCAGCAGTGGTCAAACTAGCGGAAACACAGATACGCAGTATTTT. Amino acid sequence: CASSGQTSGNTDTQYF.

V gene TRBV6-2 or TRBV6-3 combines with J gene TRBJ2-1; the D gene could be TRBD1 or TRBD2 (6 bases each). The germline CDR1 and CDR2 sequences are MNHEY and SVGEGT. The CDR3 has 16 residues. Trimming cost V 8 bases and J 4 bases, with 21 bases left between them. CDR3 residues: CASRFAGWQGYNEQFF. CDR3 DNA sequence: TGTGCCAGCCGGTTCGCGGGATGGCAGGGGTACAATGAGCAGTTCTTC.

V is TRBV6-1 and J is TRBJ2-3; D remains ambiguous. The germline V and J ends were trimmed by 0 bases and 5 bases, with 3 bases remaining between them. CDR1 and CDR2 (germline): MNHNS, SASEGT. The CDR3 is 12 amino acids. The CDR3 protein is CASSEAGDTQYF. The CDR3 nucleotides read TGTGCCAGCAGTGAAGCTGGAGATACGCAGTATTTT.

V and J are TRBV4-3 and TRBJ2-4; perhaps TRBD2 as D (6 bases). This CDR3 has 14 residues. V gave up 0 bases and J gave up 8 bases, with 11 bases separating them. Germline V lookup: CDR1 LGHNA, CDR2 YSLEER. The CDR3 reads CASSQDGVADIQYF. CDR3 in DNA: TGCGCCAGCAGCCAAGATGGGGTAGCGGACATTCAGTACTTC.

This clonotype was seen a few times. The chain uses TRBV6-1 and TRBJ2-1; D remains ambiguous. This CDR3 is built from 15 residues. Germline values: CDR1 MNHNS, CDR2 SASEGT. V dropped 5 bases and J dropped 0 bases, with 11 bases sitting between them. The CDR3 loop is CASSRAGFSYNEQFF. DNA for the CDR3: TGTGCCAGCAGTCGGGCCGGGTTCTCCTACAATGAGCAGTTCTTC.

The chain is built from TRBV5-1 and TRBJ1-1, with 9 bases fitting TRBD1. Germline CDR1 SGHRS, CDR2 YFSETQ. Trimming removed 5 bases from V and 1 base from J; junction bases left unmatched: 3. The CDR3 runs to 14 residues. The CDR3 spells CASRKTGGNTEAFF. In DNA form, the CDR3 reads TGCGCCAGCAGGAAGACAGGGGGGAACACTGAAGCTTTCTTT.

The gene calls are TRBV14 and TRBJ2-5; D ambiguous. This CDR3 is 11 amino acids long. The germline gives CDR1 SGHDN, CDR2 FVKESK. The V end was cut by 1 base, the J end by 9 bases, with 6 bases between. The CDR3 bases are TGTGCCAGCAGCCAAGGGTGGGCCCAGTACTTC. As protein: CASSQGWAQYF.

The chain carries TRBV19 and TRBJ1-2, with 8 nucleotides matching TRBD1. Germline-derived CDR1 and CDR2 are LNHDA and SQIVND (reference sequence). This CDR3 comprises 15 residues. Trimming at V came to 5 bases and at J to 4 bases, leaving 9 bases not matched to a gene. As DNA, the CDR3 is TGTGCCAGTAGTGCCAGACAGGGGATCCCCTATGGCTACACCTTC. Protein product: CASSARQGIPYGYTF.

J is TRBJ2-3 and V is TRBV12-3 or TRBV12-4; tentatively, D is TRBD2 (6 bases). The CDR3 contains 14 residues. V lost 6 bases to trimming and J lost 5 bases, with 15 bases between them. This CDR3 reads CASSPGLLGDTQYF. The DNA of the CDR3 is TGTGCCAGCAGCCCGGGACTCCTAGGAGATACGCAGTATTTT.

V usage is TRBV5-1 and J usage is TRBJ2-5, with 9 bases fitting TRBD2. Trimming removed 4 bases from V and 0 bases from J; junction bases left unmatched: 22. Germline V CDR1 and CDR2: SGHRS, YFSETQ. The CDR3 is 21 amino acids. CDR3 in amino acids: CASSPTIPVAGVRVYQETQYF. In DNA form, the CDR3 reads TGCGCCAGCAGCCCGACCATTCCGGTAGCGGGGGTACGTGTGTACCAAGAGACCCAGTACTTC.

The gene calls are TRBV11-2 and TRBJ2-5; D gene uncertain. V was clipped by 5 bases and J by 3 bases, with 13 bases between them. Germline V gene data show CDR1 as SGHAT and CDR2 as FQNNGV. The CDR3 has 14 residues. DNA for the CDR3: TGTGCCAGCAGCCCCGGGCCTCCGAAAGAGACCCAGTACTTC. Residues: CASSPGPPKETQYF.

This clonotype was counted at least ten times. The gene calls are TRBV7-9 and TRBJ2-1, with D possibly TRBD1 on 6 matching bases. V was pared by 2 bases and J by 9 bases, with 17 bases between. The CDR3 length is 15 residues. Germline V gives CDR1 SEHNR, CDR2 FQNEAQ (reference sequence). This chain's CDR3 is CASSLRSRGGGEQFF. The CDR3 nucleotides read TGTGCCAGCAGCTTAAGGTCCCGTGGGGGCGGTGAGCAGTTCTTC.

This clonotype was counted a few times. This rearrangement joins TRBV7-6 to TRBJ2-7; D gene unclear. Trimming took off 5 bases at V and 6 bases at J, with 14 bases between the two ends. The CDR3 is 13 amino acids. Germline loops: CDR1 SGHVS, CDR2 FNYEAQ. CDR3 nucleotides: TGTGCCAGCAGCCCCCCCGGGTCGGCCGAGCAGTACTTC. Translated: CASSPPGSAEQYF.

This clonotype was found a few times. The rearrangement links TRBV9 to TRBJ1-6, with a tentative D call TRBD1 (5 bases). Germline V CDR1 and CDR2: SGDLS, YYNGEE. The CDR3 contains 15 residues. The germline V and J ends were trimmed by 5 bases and 7 bases, with 16 bases remaining between them. CDR3 loop: CASSTTGDQNSPLHF. The DNA of the CDR3 is TGTGCCAGCAGTACCACGGGGGATCAAAATTCACCCCTCCACTTT.

This clonotype was detected only a few times. The chain carries TRBV29-1 and TRBJ2-7, with D tentatively TRBD1 (5 bases). The CDR3 consists of 15 residues. V was cut by 2 bases and J by 0 bases, with 14 bases left in between. Germline V gives CDR1 SQVTM, CDR2 ANQGSEA. This CDR3 is CSVELGQRTSYEQYF. Written as DNA, the CDR3 is TGCAGCGTTGAATTGGGGCAGAGAACCTCCTACGAGCAGTACTTC.

The CDR3 loop is CASSVRWDRVYDEQFF. CDR3 DNA sequence: TGTGCCAGCAGTGTTAGGTGGGACAGGGTTTACGATGAGCAGTTCTTC. This chain joins TRBV7-8 and TRBJ2-1, with 9 bases matching TRBD1. CDR1 and CDR2 (germline): SGHVS, FQNEAQ. V was clipped by 6 bases and J by 8 bases; unmatched bases: 14. The CDR3 runs to 16 residues. Full variable domain (remainder filled in from reference TRBV7-8 and TRBJ2-1): GAGVSQSPRYKVAKRGQDVALRCDPISGHVSLFWYQQALGQGPEFLTYFQNEAQLDKSGLPSDRFFAERPEGSVSTLKIQRTQQEDSAVYLCASSVRWDRVYDEQFFGPGTRLTVL.

CDR3 nucleotides: TGCAGTGCCGCCCACTGGGCCTCCGGGAGTCCCTACGAGCAGTACTTC. Translating it yields CSAAHWASGSPYEQYF. The chain carries TRBV20-1 and TRBJ2-7, with TRBD2 as a possible D gene (6 bases). This CDR3 is 16 amino acids long. V lost 6 bases and J lost 2, with 23 bases in between. Germline CDR1 is DFQATT and CDR2 is SNEGSKA (reference sequence).

This clonotype appeared a few times. This chain uses TRBV25-1 with TRBJ2-7, with TRBD1 matching over 8 bases. V lost 6 bases, J lost 3 bases, and 4 bases stayed unmatched. The CDR3 spans 13 residues. Germline CDR1 and CDR2: MGHDK and SYGVNS. This CDR3 is CASSNRGSYEQYF. The DNA of the CDR3 is TGTGCCAGCAGCAACAGGGGGAGCTACGAGCAGTACTTC.

The CDR3 spells CSACPLADLGNEQFF. The CDR3 nucleotides are TGCAGTGCTTGTCCTTTGGCAGATTTAGGGAATGAGCAGTTCTTC. The V call is TRBV20-1, the J call TRBJ2-1; D unclear. Germline CDR1 DFQATT, CDR2 SNEGSKA (reference sequence). This CDR3 has 15 residues. V was cut by 5 bases and J by 7 bases, with 21 bases left in between.

The chain recombines TRBV7-9 with TRBJ2-4; D ambiguous. This CDR3 comprises 16 residues. Trimming shortened V by 4 bases and J by 1 base, and 14 bases separated the two germline ends. Germline CDR1 and CDR2: SEHNR and FQNEAQ (reference sequence). The CDR3, as DNA: TGTGCCAGCAGCTCCCGAGCAATTCAGGCCAAAAACATTCAGTACTTC. It codes for CASSSRAIQAKNIQYF.